The 2 T cell receptor beta chains below come from one sample, sequenced in a study of control samples from healthy donors and cancer patients. Sequencing used immunoSEQ multiplex PCR; TCRdb keeps in-frame clones, though not all of them. The sample has about 55,000 clones, around 96% seen once. Sample: blood. The receptors derive from a woman in her late teens or twenties in good health.

The count of this clone is one. The V and J genes are TRBV19 and TRBJ2-7; D might be TRBD1 (5 bases). Trimming left V 3 bases short and J 1 base short, with 7 bases between. The CDR3 contains 13 residues. Germline V gene sequence: CDR1 LNHDA, CDR2 SQIVND (reference sequence). The CDR3 region is CASSMSGSYEQYF. In nucleotides, the CDR3 is TGTGCCAGTAGTATGTCAGGGTCCTACGAGCAGTACTTC.

In regard to this clone: One end of the junction varies from germline; a read error may be responsible. The chain recombines TRBV6-1 with TRBJ2-5; no firm D call. Germline V gene sequence: CDR1 MNHNS, CDR2 SASEGT. The length of the CDR3 is 12 residues. As DNA, the CDR3 is TGTGCCAGCAGCGAAGCCGGAGAGACCCAGTACTTC. It encodes CASSEAGETQYF.